The TCR beta chain under discussion was sequenced for a study of CD8 T cells in Susac syndrome. General study points: Acknowledgment was made by the study that its TCR sequencing and HLA analysis involved a relatively small number of individuals.

The authors carried out high-throughput sequencing of TCR beta. They applied it to CD8+ and CD4+ T cells obtained from blood. The authors negatively isolated CD8+ and CD4+ T cells and FACS-enriched TEMRA cells. With respect to this clonotype: Its antigen is not identified.

With random hexamers, roughly 0.5 to 1 ug RNA was reverse transcribed. A multiplex approach, immunoSEQ multiplex PCR, amplified TCR beta CDR3 across 54 Vbeta and 13 Jbeta. TCRdb reprocessed the immunoSEQ multiplex PCR reads with MiXCR, giving one entry per CDR3 protein. This sample yields under 150,000 distinct CDR3 sequences, of which roughly 80% are seen a single time; roughly 0.5% belongs to the top ten. This clonotype was sampled from a human donor with multiple sclerosis. Sample: CD8+ T cells from PBMCs.

CDR3 DNA: TGTGCCAGCAGCTTAGGACAGGCTGTAAACGGCTACACCTTC. Protein sequence: CASSLGQAVNGYTF. The V gene is TRBV7-9, the J gene TRBJ1-2, with D tentatively TRBD1 (6 bases). V was clipped by 1 base and J by 8 bases, with 14 bases between them. Germline CDR1 SEHNR, CDR2 FQNEAQ (reference sequence). The CDR3 contains 14 residues. Combining the CDR3 with reference TRBV7-9 and TRBJ1-2 gives the whole variable domain DTGVSQNPRHKITKRGQNVTFRCDPISEHNRLYWYRQTLGQGPEFLTYFQNEAQLEKSRLLSDRFSAERPKGSFSTLEIQRTEQGDSAMYLCASSLGQAVNGYTFGSGTRLTVV.